The rows below give T cell receptor beta chains drawn from one sample of a study of blood T cell repertoires in COVID-19. The protocol was immunoSEQ multiplex PCR, while the TCRdb copy is restricted to in-frame clones and leaves out a portion. Among about 60,000 clones listed, roughly 79% were seen once. The source material was peripheral blood. The receptors derive from a man between 60 and 75 years old with acute or convalescent COVID-19. The conserved cysteine and the conserved F or W are not part of the CDR3 here.

V | CDR3
TRBV19 | ASSIGTLESSYNEQF
TRBV19 | AGREISTGELF
TRBV29-1 | SVPLAGPQETQY
TRBV19 | ASSINYRGNQPQH
TRBV9 | ASSAGNAAYEQY
TRBV29-1 | SVGLNTEAF
TRBV10-3 | AISDVPDSNNYGYT
TRBV4-1 | ASSQDFGGSPLH
TRBV6-1 | ASSESVVGGERGGELF
TRBV4-1 | ASSQEWGGGWYEQY
TRBV27 | ASTGQSTYEQY
TRBV20-1 | SASDHRGFAEAF
TRBV5-8 | ASSWGAGTSGGVWETQY
TRBV7-2 | ASSLAGLAGGAYEQY
TRBV7-9 | ASTAVGTGPYEQY
TRBV27 | ASTRAGGSHYEQY
TRBV29-1 | SGGQGASYEQY
TRBV6-6 | ASRLQGGEQY
TRBV18 | ASSPIGQDYGYT